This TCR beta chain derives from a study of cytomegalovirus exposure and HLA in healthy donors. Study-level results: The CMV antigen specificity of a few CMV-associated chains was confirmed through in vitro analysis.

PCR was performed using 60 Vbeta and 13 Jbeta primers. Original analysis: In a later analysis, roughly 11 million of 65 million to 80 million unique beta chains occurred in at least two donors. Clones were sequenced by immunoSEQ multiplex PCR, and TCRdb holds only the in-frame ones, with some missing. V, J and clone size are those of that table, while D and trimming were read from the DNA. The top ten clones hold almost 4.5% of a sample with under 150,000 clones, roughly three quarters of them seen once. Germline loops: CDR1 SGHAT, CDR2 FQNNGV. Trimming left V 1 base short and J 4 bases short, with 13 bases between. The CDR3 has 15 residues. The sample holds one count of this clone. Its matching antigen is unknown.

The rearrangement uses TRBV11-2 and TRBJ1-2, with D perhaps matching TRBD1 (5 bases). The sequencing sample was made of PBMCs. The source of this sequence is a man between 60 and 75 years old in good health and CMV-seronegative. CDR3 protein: CASSLGTGRTYGYTF. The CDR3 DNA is TGTGCCAGCAGCTTAGGCACAGGTCGAACCTATGGCTACACCTTC.